These T cell receptor beta chains were read from a single sample in a study. Using its own MiXCR run on the 5' RACE reads, TCRdb lists one record per CDR3 protein. Of over 40,000 distinct CDR3 sequences listed, roughly 31% are singletons. Sample: tumor-infiltrating memory CD4+ T cells sorted from the breast tumor. The receptors shown here come from a female donor with breast cancer. Each CDR3 is given with its conserved first and last residue. D genes are given only for firm matches. Clone size is shown for a subset of rows, as once, few, many or a class of expanded clone.

d_call: NA; v_call: TRBV4-3; clone_size: NA; j_call: TRBJ2-3; cdr3_aa: CASSQTVVTTDTQYF; cdr3_nt: TGCGCCAGCAGCCAAACGGTTGTTACTACAGATACGCAGTATTTT
d_call: NA; v_call: TRBV5-1; clone_size: few; j_call: TRBJ1-1; cdr3_aa: CASSLDGQPNTEAFF; cdr3_nt: TGCGCCAGCAGCTTGGATGGACAGCCGAACACTGAAGCTTTCTTT
d_call: TRBD2; v_call: TRBV28; clone_size: medium-sized; j_call: TRBJ2-3; cdr3_aa: CASSVLGGRAADTQYF; cdr3_nt: TGTGCCAGCAGTGTACTCGGCGGGAGGGCAGCAGATACGCAGTATTTT
d_call: NA; v_call: TRBV9; clone_size: NA; j_call: TRBJ2-3; cdr3_aa: CASSPFLSTDTQYF; cdr3_nt: TGTGCCAGCAGCCCGTTTTTGAGCACAGATACGCAGTATTTT
d_call: NA; v_call: TRBV7-2; clone_size: once; j_call: TRBJ2-3; cdr3_aa: CASSLRGSGDTQYF; cdr3_nt: TGTGCCAGCAGCTTAAGGGGGAGTGGAGATACGCAGTATTTT
d_call: TRBD2; v_call: TRBV7-2; clone_size: many; j_call: TRBJ2-1; cdr3_aa: CASSSSGRLNEQFF; cdr3_nt: TGTGCCAGCAGCTCTAGCGGGAGATTGAATGAGCAGTTCTTC
d_call: NA; v_call: TRBV4-1; clone_size: NA; j_call: TRBJ2-7; cdr3_aa: CASSQDVEASYEQYF; cdr3_nt: TGCGCCAGCAGCCAAGATGTAGAGGCCTCCTACGAGCAGTACTTC
d_call: NA; v_call: TRBV20-1; clone_size: few; j_call: TRBJ2-7; cdr3_aa: CSASQRDYEQYF; cdr3_nt: TGCAGTGCTAGCCAAAGGGACTACGAGCAGTACTTC
d_call: NA; v_call: TRBV6-5; clone_size: many; j_call: TRBJ2-7; cdr3_aa: CASSVAPGYEQYF; cdr3_nt: TGTGCCAGCAGTGTAGCGCCAGGGTACGAGCAGTACTTC
d_call: TRBD2; v_call: TRBV5-1; clone_size: NA; j_call: TRBJ2-1; cdr3_aa: CASSFGGRRYNEQFF; cdr3_nt: TGCGCCAGCAGCTTCGGCGGGAGAAGGTACAATGAGCAGTTCTTC
d_call: NA; v_call: TRBV4-1; clone_size: NA; j_call: TRBJ2-2; cdr3_aa: CASSQEPGQNTGELFF; cdr3_nt: TGCGCCAGCAGCCAGGAACCGGGACAAAACACCGGGGAGCTGTTTTTT
d_call: NA; v_call: TRBV21-1; clone_size: NA; j_call: TRBJ2-2; cdr3_aa: CASSSPGPYRLGPSTGELFF; cdr3_nt: TGTGCCAGCAGCTCACCGGGACCCTACAGGTTGGGACCGAGCACCGGGGAGCTGTTTTTT
d_call: NA; v_call: TRBV3-1; clone_size: NA; j_call: TRBJ2-1; cdr3_aa: CASSQEGWGEQFF; cdr3_nt: TGTGCCAGCAGCCAAGAAGGGTGGGGTGAGCAGTTCTTC
d_call: NA; v_call: TRBV9; clone_size: once; j_call: TRBJ2-1; cdr3_aa: CASSVDVAYNEQFF; cdr3_nt: TGTGCCAGCAGCGTAGACGTAGCCTACAATGAGCAGTTCTTT
d_call: NA; v_call: TRBV19; clone_size: NA; j_call: TRBJ2-7; cdr3_aa: CASSMSTNEQYF; cdr3_nt: TGTGCCAGTAGTATGAGTACAAACGAGCAGTACTTC
d_call: TRBD1; v_call: TRBV12-3/TRBV12-4; clone_size: many; j_call: TRBJ2-4; cdr3_aa: CASSPRQGGDIQYF; cdr3_nt: TGTGCCAGCAGTCCACGACAGGGCGGCGACATTCAGTACTTC
d_call: NA; v_call: TRBV5-1; clone_size: NA; j_call: TRBJ2-7; cdr3_aa: CASSTVDSMGEQYF; cdr3_nt: TGCGCCAGCAGCACGGTGGACAGCATGGGGGAGCAGTACTTC
d_call: NA; v_call: TRBV6-1; clone_size: few; j_call: TRBJ1-5; cdr3_aa: CASSQRRAADQPQHF; cdr3_nt: TGTGCCAGCAGTCAGAGGCGGGCGGCCGATCAGCCCCAGCATTTT
d_call: NA; v_call: TRBV12-3/TRBV12-4; clone_size: NA; j_call: TRBJ1-2; cdr3_aa: CASSYPGTSAYAYTF; cdr3_nt: TGTGCCAGCAGCTACCCCGGGACGTCCGCATATGCCTACACCTTC
d_call: NA; v_call: TRBV7-9; clone_size: many; j_call: TRBJ2-3; cdr3_aa: CASSLAHSFSSTDTQYF; cdr3_nt: TGTGCCAGCAGCTTAGCGCACAGTTTTTCTAGCACAGATACGCAGTATTTT
d_call: TRBD2; v_call: TRBV20-1; clone_size: few; j_call: TRBJ2-7; cdr3_aa: CSARPGLAGLLEQYF; cdr3_nt: TGCAGTGCACGACCGGGACTAGCGGGATTGCTTGAGCAGTACTTC
d_call: NA; v_call: TRBV7-9; clone_size: NA; j_call: TRBJ1-2; cdr3_aa: CASSPRGQLGVGYTF; cdr3_nt: TGTGCCAGCAGCCCCCGGGGACAATTAGGAGTTGGCTACACCTTC
d_call: NA; v_call: TRBV4-1; clone_size: NA; j_call: TRBJ1-5; cdr3_aa: CASSQEFAVGQPQHF; cdr3_nt: TGCGCCAGCAGCCAAGAATTTGCGGTGGGGCAGCCCCAGCATTTT
d_call: NA; v_call: TRBV5-1; clone_size: NA; j_call: TRBJ2-3; cdr3_aa: CASSLVGRVTDTQYF; cdr3_nt: TGCGCCAGCAGCTTGGTCGGCAGGGTGACAGATACGCAGTATTTT